This TCR beta chain emerged from a study of beta chain features in type 1 diabetes. Broader study findings: Within each of all four CD4+ subsets, Type 1 diabetes patients had TCRB CDR3s that were moderately but significantly shorter. Among patients, naive, central memory and Treg TCRB repertoires appeared more similar than among healthy donors. Insertions were fewer and deletions more numerous at VDJ junctions in type 1 diabetes patients.

Sequencing targeted expressed TCRB transcripts, as all isolated RNA had been reverse transcribed. Data came from immunoSEQ multiplex PCR; TCRdb stores just in-frame clones and leaves some out. The sample has about 190,000 clones; approximately 8% are singletons. In the case of this clone: Its specificity is not known.

The CDR3 covers 18 residues. Per donor, one heparinised blood draw averaged approximately 120 mL. This sequence was found in a man in his late teens or twenties with type 1 diabetes. The sample consisted of central memory CD4+ T cells from blood. This chain joins TRBV21-1 and TRBJ2-1; TRBD2, the D gene given by the table, was not confirmed from the DNA. TRBV21-1 is labeled a pseudogene. The CDR3 spells CASSKGGPGLAGVCEQFF. The CDR3 coding sequence is TGTGCCAGCAGCAAAGGAGGTCCGGGACTAGCGGGAGTATGCGAGCAGTTCTTC.